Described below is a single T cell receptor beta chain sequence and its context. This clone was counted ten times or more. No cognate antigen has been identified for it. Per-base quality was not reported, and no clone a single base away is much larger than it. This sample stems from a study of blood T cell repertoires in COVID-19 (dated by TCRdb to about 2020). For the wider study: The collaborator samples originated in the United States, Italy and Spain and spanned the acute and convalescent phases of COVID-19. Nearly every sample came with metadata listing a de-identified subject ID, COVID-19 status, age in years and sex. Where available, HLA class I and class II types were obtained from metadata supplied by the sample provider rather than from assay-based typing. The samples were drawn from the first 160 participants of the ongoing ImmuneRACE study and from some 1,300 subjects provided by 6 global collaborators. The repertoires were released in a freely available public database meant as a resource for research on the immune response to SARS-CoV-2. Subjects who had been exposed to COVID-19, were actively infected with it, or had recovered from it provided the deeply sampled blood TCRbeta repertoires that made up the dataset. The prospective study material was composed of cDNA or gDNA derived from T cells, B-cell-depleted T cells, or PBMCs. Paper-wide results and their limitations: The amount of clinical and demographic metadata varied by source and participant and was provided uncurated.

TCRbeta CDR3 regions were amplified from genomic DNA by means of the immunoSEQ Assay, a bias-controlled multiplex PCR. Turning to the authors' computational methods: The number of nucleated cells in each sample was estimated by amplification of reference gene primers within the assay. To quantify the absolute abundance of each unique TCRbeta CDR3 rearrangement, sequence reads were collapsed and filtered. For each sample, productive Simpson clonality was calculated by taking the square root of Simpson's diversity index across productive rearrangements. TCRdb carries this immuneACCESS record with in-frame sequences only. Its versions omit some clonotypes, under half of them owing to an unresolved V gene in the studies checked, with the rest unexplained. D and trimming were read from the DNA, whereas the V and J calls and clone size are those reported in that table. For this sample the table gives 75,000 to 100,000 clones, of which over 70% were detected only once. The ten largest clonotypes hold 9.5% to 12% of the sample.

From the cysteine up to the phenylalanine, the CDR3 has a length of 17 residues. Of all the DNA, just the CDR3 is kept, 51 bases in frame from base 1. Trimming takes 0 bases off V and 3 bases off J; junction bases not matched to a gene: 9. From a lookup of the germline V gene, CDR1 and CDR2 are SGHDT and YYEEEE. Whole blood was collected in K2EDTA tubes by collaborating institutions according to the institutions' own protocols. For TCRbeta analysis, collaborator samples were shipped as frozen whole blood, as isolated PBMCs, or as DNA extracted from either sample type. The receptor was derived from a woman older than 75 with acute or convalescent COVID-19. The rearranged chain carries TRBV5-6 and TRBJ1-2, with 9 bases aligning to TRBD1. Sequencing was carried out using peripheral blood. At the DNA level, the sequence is TGTGCCAGCAGCTTGGCCCCAGGACAGGGGTTGGACTATGGCTACACCTTC. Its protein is CASSLAPGQGLDYGYTF. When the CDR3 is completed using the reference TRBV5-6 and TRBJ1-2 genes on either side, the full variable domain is DAGVTQSPTHLIKTRGQQVTLRCSPKSGHDTVSWYQQALGQGPQFIFQYYEEEERQRGNFPDRFSGHQFPNYSSELNVNALLLGDSALYLCASSLAPGQGLDYGYTFGSGTRLTVV.